The T cell receptor (beta chain) described here comes from a study of T-cell reconstitution after alpha-beta-depleted transplantation in children. Study-wide results and caveats: Approximately two months post-transplant, alpha-beta T cells reportedly originated from several hundred expanded graft clones. Some patients' high day-60 TCRbeta diversity was attributed to recipient cells surviving conditioning. A year had passed since transplant, and T-cell counts and diversity by then came mostly from newly produced T cells.

The library targeted TCRbeta and was prepared with unique molecular identifiers. TCRdb re-called the PCR reads with MiXCR, one entry per CDR3 protein. The sample carries a few hundred thousand distinct CDR3 sequences, roughly 7.8% recorded once. V was clipped by 2 bases and J by 7 bases; unmatched bases: 7. Germline-derived CDR1 and CDR2 are DFQATT and SNEGSKA (reference sequence). CDR3 length: 15 amino acids. This clonotype has ten or more counts. What it recognizes is unknown. V and J are TRBV20-1 and TRBJ2-1; 11 nucleotides align to TRBD2. The sample was peripheral blood, taken 360 days after TCRalphabeta/CD19-depleted stem cell transplant. The receptor was isolated from a female patient between 2 and 15 years old who had a stem cell transplant for Fanconi anemia, so the T cells may come from the graft donor. CDR3 sequence: CSARRVAGGLNEQFF. In DNA, the CDR3 is TGCAGTGCTAGACGGGTAGCGGGGGGGCTAAATGAGCAGTTCTTC.